The T cell receptor (beta chain) under discussion was sequenced for a study of Ad26.COV2.S vaccination and SARS-CoV-2 variants. Study background: Intramuscularly, Ad26.COV2.S was given either once or twice, 56 days apart.

The table came from immunoSEQ multiplex PCR; TCRdb's copy has only in-frame clones and leaves some out. The sample yields 350,000 to 500,000 clones, around 90% seen once. With regard to this clone: Its antigen remains unidentified.

The CDR3 consists of 14 residues. The V and J ends lost 1 base and 5 bases respectively, with 9 bases between them. CDR1 is LNHNV, CDR2 YYDKDF, per germline (reference sequence). Noted treatment: around 19 received Ad26.COV2.S at low or high dose, single or two shots; several received placebo; per-sample allocation not given. Repertoires come from day 63 after the first vaccine or placebo injection. This Boston cohort included adults aged 18-55 years. Whole-study results and caveats: Measurements of TCR breadth and depth may have given underestimates of the total T cell responses. People who got the vaccine had more spike-specific TCR breadth than people who got placebo.

The origin of this receptor is a person aged 18-65 years who received the Ad26.COV2.S COVID-19 vaccine or a placebo. J is TRBJ2-1 and V is TRBV15; D not certain. Specimen: peripheral blood, collected in a trial of Ad26.COV2.S vaccine versus placebo. CDR3 sequence: CATSRGGTDNEQFF. The CDR3, as DNA: TGTGCCACCAGCAGAGGAGGCACCGACAATGAGCAGTTCTTC.